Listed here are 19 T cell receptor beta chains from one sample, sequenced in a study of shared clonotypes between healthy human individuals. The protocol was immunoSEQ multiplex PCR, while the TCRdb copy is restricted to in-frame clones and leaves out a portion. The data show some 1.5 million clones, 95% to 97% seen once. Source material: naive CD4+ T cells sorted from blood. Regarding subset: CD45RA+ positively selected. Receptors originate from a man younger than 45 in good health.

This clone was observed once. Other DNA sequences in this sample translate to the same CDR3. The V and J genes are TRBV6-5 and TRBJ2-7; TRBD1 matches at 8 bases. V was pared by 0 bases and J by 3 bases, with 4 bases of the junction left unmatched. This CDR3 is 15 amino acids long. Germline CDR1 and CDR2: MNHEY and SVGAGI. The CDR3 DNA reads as TGTGCCAGCAGTTACTCTCGGGACAGGAACTACGAGCAGTACTTC. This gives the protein CASSYSRDRNYEQYF.

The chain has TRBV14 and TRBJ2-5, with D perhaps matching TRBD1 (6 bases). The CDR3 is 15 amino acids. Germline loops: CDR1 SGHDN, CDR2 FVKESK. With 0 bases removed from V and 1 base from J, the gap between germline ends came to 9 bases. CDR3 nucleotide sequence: TGTGCCAGCAGCCAAGACCGGACAGCCCAAGAGACCCAGTACTTC. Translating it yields CASSQDRTAQETQYF. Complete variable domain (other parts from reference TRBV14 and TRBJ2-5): EAGVTQFPSHSVIEKGQTVTLRCDPISGHDNLYWYRRVMGKEIKFLLHFVKESKQDESGMPNNRFLAERTGGTYSTLKVQPAELEDSGVYFCASSQDRTAQETQYFGPGTRLLVL.

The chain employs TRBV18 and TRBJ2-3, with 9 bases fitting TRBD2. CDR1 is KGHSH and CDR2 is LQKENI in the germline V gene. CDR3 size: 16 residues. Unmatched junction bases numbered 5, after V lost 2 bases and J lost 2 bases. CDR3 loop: CASSPTSGSYTDTQYF. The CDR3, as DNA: TGTGCCAGCTCACCAACTAGCGGGTCATACACAGATACGCAGTATTTT.

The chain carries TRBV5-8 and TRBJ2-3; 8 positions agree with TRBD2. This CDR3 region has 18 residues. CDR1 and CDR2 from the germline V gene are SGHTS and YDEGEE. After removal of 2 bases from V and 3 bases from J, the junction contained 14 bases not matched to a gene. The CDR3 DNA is TGTGCCAGCAGCTTTCTATCGGGAGGGCCTATGTATACAGATACGCAGTATTTT. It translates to CASSFLSGGPMYTDTQYF.

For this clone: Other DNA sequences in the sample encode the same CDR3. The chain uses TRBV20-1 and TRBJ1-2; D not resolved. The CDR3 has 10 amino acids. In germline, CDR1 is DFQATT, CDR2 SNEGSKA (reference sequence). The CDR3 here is CSAVDYGYTF. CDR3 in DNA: TGCAGCGCTGTGGACTATGGCTACACCTTC.

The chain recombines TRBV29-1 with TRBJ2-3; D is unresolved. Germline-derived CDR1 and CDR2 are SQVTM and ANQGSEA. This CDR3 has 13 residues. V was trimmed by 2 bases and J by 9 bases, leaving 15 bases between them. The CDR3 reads CSVEWSAEGTQYF. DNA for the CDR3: TGCAGCGTTGAATGGTCAGCTGAAGGGACGCAGTATTTT.

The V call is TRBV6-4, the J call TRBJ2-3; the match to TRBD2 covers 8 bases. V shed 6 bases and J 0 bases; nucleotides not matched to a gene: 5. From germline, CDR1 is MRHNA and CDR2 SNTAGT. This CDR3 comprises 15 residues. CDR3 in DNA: TGTGCCAGCAGCCCCCTAGCGGGTAGCACAGATACGCAGTATTTT. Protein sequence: CASSPLAGSTDTQYF.

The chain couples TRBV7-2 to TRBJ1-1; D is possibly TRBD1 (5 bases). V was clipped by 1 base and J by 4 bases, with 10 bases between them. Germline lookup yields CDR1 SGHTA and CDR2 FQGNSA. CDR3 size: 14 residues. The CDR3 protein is CASSLVWGSTEAFF. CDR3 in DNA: TGTGCCAGCAGCTTAGTATGGGGGAGCACTGAAGCTTTCTTT.

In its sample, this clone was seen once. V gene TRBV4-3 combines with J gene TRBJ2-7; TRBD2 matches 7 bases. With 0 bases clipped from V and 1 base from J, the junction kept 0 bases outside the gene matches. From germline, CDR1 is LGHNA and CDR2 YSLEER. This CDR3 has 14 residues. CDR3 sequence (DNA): TGCGCCAGCAGCCAAGAGGGACTATCCTACGAGCAGTACTTC. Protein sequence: CASSQEGLSYEQYF.

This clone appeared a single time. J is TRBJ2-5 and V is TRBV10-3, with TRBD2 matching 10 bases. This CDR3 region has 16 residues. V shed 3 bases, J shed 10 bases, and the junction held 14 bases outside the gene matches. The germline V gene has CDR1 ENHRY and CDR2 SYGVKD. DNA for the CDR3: TGTGCCATCAGTGACCCAGGACTAGCGGTACAAGATCTCCAGTACTTC. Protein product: CAISDPGLAVQDLQYF.

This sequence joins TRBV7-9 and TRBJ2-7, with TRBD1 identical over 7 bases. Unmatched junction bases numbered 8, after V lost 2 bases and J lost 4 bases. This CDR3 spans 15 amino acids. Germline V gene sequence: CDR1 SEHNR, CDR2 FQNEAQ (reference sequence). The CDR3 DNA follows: TGTGCCAGCAGCTTATACAGGGGAGTGGGTTACGAGCAGTACTTC. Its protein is CASSLYRGVGYEQYF.

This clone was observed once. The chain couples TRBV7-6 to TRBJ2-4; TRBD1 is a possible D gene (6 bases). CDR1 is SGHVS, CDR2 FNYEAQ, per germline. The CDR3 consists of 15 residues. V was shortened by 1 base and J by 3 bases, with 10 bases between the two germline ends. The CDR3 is CASSLDRASKNIQYF. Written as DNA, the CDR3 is TGTGCCAGCAGCTTAGACAGGGCCAGCAAAAACATTCAGTACTTC. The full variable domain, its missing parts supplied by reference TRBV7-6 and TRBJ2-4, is GAGVSQSPRYKVTKRGQDVALRCDPISGHVSLYWYRQALGQGPEFLTYFNYEAQQDKSGLPNDRFSAERPEGSISTLTIQRTEQRDSAMYRCASSLDRASKNIQYFGAGTRLSVL.

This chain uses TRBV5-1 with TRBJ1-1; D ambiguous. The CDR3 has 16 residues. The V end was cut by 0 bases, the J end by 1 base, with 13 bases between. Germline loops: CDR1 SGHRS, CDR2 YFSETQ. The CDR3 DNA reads TGCGCCAGCAGCTTGGGTGTACGTCTTCCGAACACTGAAGCTTTCTTT. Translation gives CASSLGVRLPNTEAFF.

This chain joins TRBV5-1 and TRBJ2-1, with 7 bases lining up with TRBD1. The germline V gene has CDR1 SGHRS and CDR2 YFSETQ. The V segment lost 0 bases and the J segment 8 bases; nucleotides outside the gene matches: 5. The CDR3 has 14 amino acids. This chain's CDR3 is CASSLGQGWHEQFF. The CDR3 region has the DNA TGCGCCAGCAGCTTGGGACAGGGTTGGCATGAGCAGTTCTTC.

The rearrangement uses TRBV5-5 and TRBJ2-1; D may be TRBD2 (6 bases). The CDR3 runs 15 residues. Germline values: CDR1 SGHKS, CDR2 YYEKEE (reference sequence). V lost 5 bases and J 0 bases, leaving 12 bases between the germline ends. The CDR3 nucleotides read TGTGCCAGCAGTATTAGCGGTCCCTCCTACAATGAGCAGTTCTTC. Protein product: CASSISGPSYNEQFF.

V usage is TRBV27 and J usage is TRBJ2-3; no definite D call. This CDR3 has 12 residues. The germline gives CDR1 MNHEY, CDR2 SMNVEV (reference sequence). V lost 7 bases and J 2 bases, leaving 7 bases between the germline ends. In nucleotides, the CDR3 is TGTGCCAGCAACTTACCCACAGATACGCAGTATTTT. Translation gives CASNLPTDTQYF.

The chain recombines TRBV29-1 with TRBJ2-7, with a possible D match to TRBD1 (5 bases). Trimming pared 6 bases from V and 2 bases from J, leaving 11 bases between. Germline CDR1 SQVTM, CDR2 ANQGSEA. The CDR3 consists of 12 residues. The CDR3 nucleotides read TGCAGCGTCCGGACAAGAACCTACGAGCAGTACTTC. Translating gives CSVRTRTYEQYF.

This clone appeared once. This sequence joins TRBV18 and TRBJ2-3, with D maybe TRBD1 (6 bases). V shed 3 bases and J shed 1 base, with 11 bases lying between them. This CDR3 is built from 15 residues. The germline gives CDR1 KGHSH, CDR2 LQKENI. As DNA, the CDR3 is TGTGCCAGCTCACCTTTTCCAGGGGGCACAGATACGCAGTATTTT. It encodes CASSPFPGGTDTQYF.

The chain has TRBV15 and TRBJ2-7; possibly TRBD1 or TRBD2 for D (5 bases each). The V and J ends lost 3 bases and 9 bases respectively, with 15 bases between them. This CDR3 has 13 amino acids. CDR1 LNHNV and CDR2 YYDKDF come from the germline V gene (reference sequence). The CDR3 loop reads CATSRGSGTLQYF. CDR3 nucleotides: TGTGCCACCAGCAGGGGATCCGGGACCCTGCAGTACTTC. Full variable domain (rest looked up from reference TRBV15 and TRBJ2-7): DAMVIQNPRYQVTQFGKPVTLSCSQTLNHNVMYWYQQKSSQAPKLLFHYYDKDFNNEADTPDNFQSRRPNTSFCFLDIRSPGLGDTAMYLCATSRGSGTLQYFGPGTRLTVT.